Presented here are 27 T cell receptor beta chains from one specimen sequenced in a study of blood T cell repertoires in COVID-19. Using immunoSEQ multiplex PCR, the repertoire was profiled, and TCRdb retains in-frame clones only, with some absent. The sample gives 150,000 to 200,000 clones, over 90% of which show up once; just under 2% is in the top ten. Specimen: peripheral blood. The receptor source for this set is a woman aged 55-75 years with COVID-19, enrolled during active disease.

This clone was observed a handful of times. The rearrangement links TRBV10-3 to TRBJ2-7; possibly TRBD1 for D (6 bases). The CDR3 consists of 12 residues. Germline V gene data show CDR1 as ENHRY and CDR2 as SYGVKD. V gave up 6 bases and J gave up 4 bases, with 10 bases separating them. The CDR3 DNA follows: TGTGCCATCAGCGCTGGGACATACGAGCAGTACTTC. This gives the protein CAISAGTYEQYF.

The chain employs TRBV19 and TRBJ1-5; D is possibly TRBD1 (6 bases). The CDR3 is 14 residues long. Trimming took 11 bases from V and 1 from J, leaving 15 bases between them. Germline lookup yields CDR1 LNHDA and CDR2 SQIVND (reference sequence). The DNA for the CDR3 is TGTGCCTCACGGGGGGCGAGGAGCAATCAGCCCCAGCATTTT. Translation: CASRGARSNQPQHF.

The CDR3 DNA sequence: TGTGCCAGCAGCCAAGGCGCCAGAGGGAGTAATTCACCCCTCCACTTT. Its translation is CASSQGARGSNSPLHF. The rearrangement links TRBV3-1 (or the pseudogene TRBV3-2) to TRBJ1-6; D is ambiguous. The V and J ends lost 1 base and 6 bases respectively, with 13 bases between them. This CDR3 is 16 amino acids long. Germline CDR1 is LGHDT and CDR2 is YNNKEL (reference sequence).

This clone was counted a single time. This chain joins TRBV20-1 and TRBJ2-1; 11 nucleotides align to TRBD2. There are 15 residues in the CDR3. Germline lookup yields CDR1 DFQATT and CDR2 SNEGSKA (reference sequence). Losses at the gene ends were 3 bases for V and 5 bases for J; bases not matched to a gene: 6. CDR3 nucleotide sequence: TGCAGTGCTAGTAAAGGGACTAGCGGCCACAATGAGCAGTTCTTC. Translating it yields CSASKGTSGHNEQFF.

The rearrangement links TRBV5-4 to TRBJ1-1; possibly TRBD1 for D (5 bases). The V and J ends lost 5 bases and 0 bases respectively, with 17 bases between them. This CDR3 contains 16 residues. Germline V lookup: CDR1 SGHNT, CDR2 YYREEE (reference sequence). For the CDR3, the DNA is TGTGCCAGCAGTTCGGCAAGACAGACAATGAACACTGAAGCTTTCTTT. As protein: CASSSARQTMNTEAFF.

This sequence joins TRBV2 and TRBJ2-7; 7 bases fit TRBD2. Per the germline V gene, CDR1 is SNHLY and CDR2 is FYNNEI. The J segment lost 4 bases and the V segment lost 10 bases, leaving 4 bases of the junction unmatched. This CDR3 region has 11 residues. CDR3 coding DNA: TGTGCCACGGGGGGTAAATACGAGCAGTACTTC. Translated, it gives CATGGKYEQYF.

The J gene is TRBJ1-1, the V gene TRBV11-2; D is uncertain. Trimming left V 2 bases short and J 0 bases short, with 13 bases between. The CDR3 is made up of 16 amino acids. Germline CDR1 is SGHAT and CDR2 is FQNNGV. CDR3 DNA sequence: TGTGCCAGCAGCTTAACCGCCCCCCAGTTGAACACTGAAGCTTTCTTT. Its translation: CASSLTAPQLNTEAFF.

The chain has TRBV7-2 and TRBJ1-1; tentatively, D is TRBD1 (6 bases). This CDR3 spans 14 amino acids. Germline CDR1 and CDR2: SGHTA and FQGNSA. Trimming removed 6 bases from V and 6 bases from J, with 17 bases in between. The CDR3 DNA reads TGTGCCAGCAGAACAGGGTTCTTCTATTCTGAAGCTTTCTTT. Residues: CASRTGFFYSEAFF. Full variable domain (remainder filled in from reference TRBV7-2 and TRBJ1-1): GAGVSQSPSNKVTEKGKDVELRCDPISGHTALYWYRQSLGQGLEFLIYFQGNSAPDKSGLPSDRFSAERTGGSVSTLTIQRTQQEDSAVYLCASRTGFFYSEAFFGQGTRLTVV.

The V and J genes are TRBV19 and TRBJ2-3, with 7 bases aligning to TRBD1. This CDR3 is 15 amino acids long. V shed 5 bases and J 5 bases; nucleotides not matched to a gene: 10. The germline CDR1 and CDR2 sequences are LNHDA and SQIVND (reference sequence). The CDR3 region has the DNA TGTGCCAGTAGTGGCAGGACAGGACAAGTAGATACGCAGTATTTT. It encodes CASSGRTGQVDTQYF.

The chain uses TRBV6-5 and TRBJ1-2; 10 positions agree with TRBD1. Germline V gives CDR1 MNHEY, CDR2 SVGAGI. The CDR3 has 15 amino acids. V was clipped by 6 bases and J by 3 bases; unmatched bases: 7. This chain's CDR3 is CASSRPGTGDYGYTF. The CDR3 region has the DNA TGTGCCAGCAGCCGTCCCGGGACAGGGGACTATGGCTACACCTTC.

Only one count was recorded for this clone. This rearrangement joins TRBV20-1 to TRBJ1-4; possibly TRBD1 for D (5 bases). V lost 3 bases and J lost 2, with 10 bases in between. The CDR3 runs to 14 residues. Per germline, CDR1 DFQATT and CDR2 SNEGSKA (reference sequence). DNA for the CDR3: TGCAGTGCTAGTAATAGGGGCACTAATGAAAAACTGTTTTTT. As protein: CSASNRGTNEKLFF.

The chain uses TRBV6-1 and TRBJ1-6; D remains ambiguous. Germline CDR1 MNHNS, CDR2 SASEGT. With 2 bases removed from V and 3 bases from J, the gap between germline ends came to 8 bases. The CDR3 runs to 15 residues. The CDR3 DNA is TGTGCCAGCAGTGAACGAGGTGGCTATAATTCACCCCTCCACTTT. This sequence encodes CASSERGGYNSPLHF.

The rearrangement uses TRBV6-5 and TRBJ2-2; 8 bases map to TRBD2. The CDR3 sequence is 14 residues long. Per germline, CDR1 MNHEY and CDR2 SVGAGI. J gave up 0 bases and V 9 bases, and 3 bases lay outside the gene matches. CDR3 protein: CARAGAANTGELFF. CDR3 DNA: TGTGCCAGAGCGGGAGCAGCGAACACCGGGGAGCTGTTTTTT.

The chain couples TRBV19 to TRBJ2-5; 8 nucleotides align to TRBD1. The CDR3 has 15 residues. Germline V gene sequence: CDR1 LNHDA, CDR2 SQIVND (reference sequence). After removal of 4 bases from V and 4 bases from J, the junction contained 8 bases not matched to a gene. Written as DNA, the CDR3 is TGTGCCAGTAGTACCACCTCAGGGGGCGGAGAGACCCAGTACTTC. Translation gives CASSTTSGGGETQYF. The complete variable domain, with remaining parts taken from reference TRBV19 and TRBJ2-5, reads DGGITQSPKYLFRKEGQNVTLSCEQNLNHDAMYWYRQDPGQGLRLIYYSQIVNDFQKGDIAEGYSVSREKKESFPLTVTSAQKNPTAFYLCASSTTSGGGETQYFGPGTRLLVL.

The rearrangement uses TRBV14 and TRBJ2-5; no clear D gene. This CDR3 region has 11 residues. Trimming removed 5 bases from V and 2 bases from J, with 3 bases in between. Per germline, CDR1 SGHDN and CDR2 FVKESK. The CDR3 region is CASSIQETQYF. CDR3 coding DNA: TGTGCCAGCAGCATACAAGAGACCCAGTACTTC.

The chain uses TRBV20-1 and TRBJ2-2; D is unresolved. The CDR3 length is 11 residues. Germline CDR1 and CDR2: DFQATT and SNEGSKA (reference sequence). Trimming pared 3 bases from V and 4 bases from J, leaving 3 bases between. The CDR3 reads CSASLTGELFF. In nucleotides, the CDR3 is TGCAGTGCTAGTCTCACCGGGGAGCTGTTTTTT.

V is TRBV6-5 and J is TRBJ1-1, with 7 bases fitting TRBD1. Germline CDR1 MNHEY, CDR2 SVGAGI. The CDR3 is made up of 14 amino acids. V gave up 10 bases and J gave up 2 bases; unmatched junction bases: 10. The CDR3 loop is CATDFTGDNTEAFF. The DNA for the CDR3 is TGTGCCACCGATTTCACAGGGGACAACACTGAAGCTTTCTTT.

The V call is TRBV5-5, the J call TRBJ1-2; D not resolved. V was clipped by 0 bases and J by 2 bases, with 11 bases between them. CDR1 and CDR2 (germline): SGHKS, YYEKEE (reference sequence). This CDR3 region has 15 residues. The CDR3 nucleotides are TGTGCCAGCAGCTTGGGCGGTGCTGGAAACTATGGCTACACCTTC. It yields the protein CASSLGGAGNYGYTF. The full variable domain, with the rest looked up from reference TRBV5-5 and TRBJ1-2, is DAGVTQSPTHLIKTRGQQVTLRCSPISGHKSVSWYQQVLGQGPQFIFQYYEKEERGRGNFPDRFSARQFPNYSSELNVNALLLGDSALYLCASSLGGAGNYGYTFGSGTRLTVV.

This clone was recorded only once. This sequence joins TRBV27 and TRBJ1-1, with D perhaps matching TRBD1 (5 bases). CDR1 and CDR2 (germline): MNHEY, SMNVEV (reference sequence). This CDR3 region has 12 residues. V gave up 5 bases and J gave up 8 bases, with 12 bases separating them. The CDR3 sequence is CASSPWGEEAFF. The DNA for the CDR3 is TGTGCCAGCAGTCCATGGGGGGAGGAAGCTTTCTTT.

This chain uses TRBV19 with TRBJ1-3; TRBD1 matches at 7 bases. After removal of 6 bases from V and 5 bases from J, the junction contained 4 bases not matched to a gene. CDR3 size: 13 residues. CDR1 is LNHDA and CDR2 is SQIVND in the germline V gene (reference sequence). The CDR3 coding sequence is TGTGCCAGTAGACGACAGGGCCGAAACACCATATATTTT. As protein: CASRRQGRNTIYF. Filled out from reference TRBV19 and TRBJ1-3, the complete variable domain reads DGGITQSPKYLFRKEGQNVTLSCEQNLNHDAMYWYRQDPGQGLRLIYYSQIVNDFQKGDIAEGYSVSREKKESFPLTVTSAQKNPTAFYLCASRRQGRNTIYFGEGSWLTVV.

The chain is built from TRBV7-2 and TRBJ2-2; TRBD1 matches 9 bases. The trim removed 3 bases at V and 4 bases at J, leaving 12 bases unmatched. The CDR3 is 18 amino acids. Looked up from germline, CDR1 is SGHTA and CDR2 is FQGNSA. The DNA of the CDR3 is TGTGCCAGCAGCTTGGCGGGACAGGGACCCCGTTCCACCGGGGAGCTGTTTTTT. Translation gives CASSLAGQGPRSTGELFF.

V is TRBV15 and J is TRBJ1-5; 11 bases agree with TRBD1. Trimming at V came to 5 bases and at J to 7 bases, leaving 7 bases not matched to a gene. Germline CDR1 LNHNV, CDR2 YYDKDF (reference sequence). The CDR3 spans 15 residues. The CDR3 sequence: CATSAHRTGGQPQHF. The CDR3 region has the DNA TGTGCCACCAGCGCCCACAGGACAGGGGGCCAGCCCCAGCATTTT.

CDR3 DNA: TGTGCCTGCCGGGGACAGCTCAATCAGCCCCAGCATTTT. The encoded protein is CACRGQLNQPQHF. V is TRBV6-5 and J is TRBJ1-5, with 7 bases that match TRBD1. J lost 3 bases, V lost 11 bases, and 7 bases had no gene match. Germline assignment: CDR1 MNHEY and CDR2 SVGAGI. The CDR3 has 13 residues.

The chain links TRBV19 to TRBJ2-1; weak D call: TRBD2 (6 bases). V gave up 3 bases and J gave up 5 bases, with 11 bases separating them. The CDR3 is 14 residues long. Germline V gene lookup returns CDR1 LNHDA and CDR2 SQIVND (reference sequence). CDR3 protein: CASSIAGTHNEQFF. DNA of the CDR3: TGTGCCAGTAGTATTGCGGGGACCCACAATGAGCAGTTCTTC. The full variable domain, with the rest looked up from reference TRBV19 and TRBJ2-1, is DGGITQSPKYLFRKEGQNVTLSCEQNLNHDAMYWYRQDPGQGLRLIYYSQIVNDFQKGDIAEGYSVSREKKESFPLTVTSAQKNPTAFYLCASSIAGTHNEQFFGPGTRLTVL.

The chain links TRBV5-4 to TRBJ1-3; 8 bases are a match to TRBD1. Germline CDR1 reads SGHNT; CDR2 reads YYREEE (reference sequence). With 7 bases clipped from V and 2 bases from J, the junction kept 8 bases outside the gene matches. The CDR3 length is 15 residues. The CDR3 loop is CASSPGGQAGNTIYF. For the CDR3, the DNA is TGTGCCAGCTCTCCCGGGGGACAGGCTGGAAACACCATATATTTT.

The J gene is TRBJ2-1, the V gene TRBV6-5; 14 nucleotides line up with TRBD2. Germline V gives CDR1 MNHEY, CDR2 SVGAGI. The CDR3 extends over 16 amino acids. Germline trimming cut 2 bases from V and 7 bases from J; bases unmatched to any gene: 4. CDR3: CASSYGLAGGRNEQFF. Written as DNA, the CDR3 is TGTGCCAGCAGTTACGGACTAGCGGGGGGTCGGAATGAGCAGTTCTTC.

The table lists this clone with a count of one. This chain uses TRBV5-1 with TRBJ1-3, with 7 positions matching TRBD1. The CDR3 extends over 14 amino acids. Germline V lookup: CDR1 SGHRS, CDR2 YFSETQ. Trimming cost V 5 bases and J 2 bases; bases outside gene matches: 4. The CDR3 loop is CASSQGVTGNTIYF. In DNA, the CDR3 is TGCGCCAGCAGTCAGGGGGTCACTGGAAACACCATATATTTT.